Below, 31 T cell receptor beta chains from the same sample are listed, as sequenced in a study of T-cell memory formation after mild COVID-19. Using its own MiXCR run on the 5' RACE reads, TCRdb lists one record per CDR3 protein. The sample records around 390,000 distinct CDR3 sequences, more than 15% being singletons. Sequences were obtained from PBMCs or a T cell subset sorted from them (not recorded which). All receptors come from a man younger than 30 who had mild COVID-19 (a few samples of this study predate the infection). Cell type and time point are not known.

Only a few counts were recorded for this clonotype. This chain connects TRBV6-2 or TRBV6-3 to TRBJ2-2; tentative D call: TRBD2 (6 bases). Germline loops: CDR1 MNHEY, CDR2 SVGEGT. This CDR3 has 19 residues. Trimming removed 0 bases from V and 2 bases from J, with 19 bases in between. CDR3 region: CASSYSSMSAGLNTGELFF. The CDR3 DNA reads as TGTGCCAGCAGTTACTCGAGCATGTCTGCGGGGCTAAACACCGGGGAGCTGTTTTTT.

This clonotype has ten or more counts. This chain joins TRBV5-1 and TRBJ2-7; possibly TRBD1 for D (5 bases). V lost 3 bases and J 1 base, leaving 8 bases between the germline ends. From germline, CDR1 is SGHRS and CDR2 YFSETQ. The CDR3 contains 13 residues. The CDR3 sequence: CASSYGQSYEQYF. CDR3 DNA sequence: TGCGCCAGCAGCTACGGACAATCCTACGAGCAGTACTTC.

The chain is built from TRBV27 and TRBJ2-6, with D unresolved. The CDR3 runs to 16 residues. Germline assignment: CDR1 MNHEY and CDR2 SMNVEV (reference sequence). Between the trimmed V and J ends, which lost 1 base and 4 bases, there was a span of 11 bases. The CDR3 is CASSLLGSLGANVLTF. The CDR3 bases are TGTGCCAGCAGTTTATTAGGGTCCCTGGGGGCCAACGTCCTGACTTTC.

The chain is built from TRBV7-2 and TRBJ1-5; 10 bases map to TRBD1. With 4 bases clipped from V and 3 bases from J, the junction kept 6 bases outside the gene matches. The V gene's germline CDR1 is SGHTA and CDR2 FQGNSA. The CDR3 is made up of 16 amino acids. The CDR3 bases are TGTGCCAGCAGCTATACCGGGACAGGGGCCAATCAGCCCCAGCATTTT. As protein: CASSYTGTGANQPQHF.

The V and J genes are TRBV7-2 and TRBJ1-4; 8 positions agree with TRBD1. This CDR3 contains 17 residues. Germline V gene sequence: CDR1 SGHTA, CDR2 FQGNSA. J lost 2 bases, V lost 3 bases, and 8 bases had no gene match. As DNA, the CDR3 is TGTGCCAGCAGCTTGGAAAGGACAGGGTGGACTAATGAAAAACTGTTTTTT. Residues: CASSLERTGWTNEKLFF.

This clonotype was counted a few times. The V gene is TRBV12-3 or TRBV12-4, the J gene TRBJ2-7, with 9 bases fitting TRBD1. The CDR3 contains 15 residues. J gave up 1 base and V 4 bases, and 5 bases lay outside the gene matches. CDR3 nucleotide sequence: TGTGCCAGCAGTTGGGCGACAGGGGGTTCCTACGAGCAGTACTTC. Protein sequence: CASSWATGGSYEQYF.

This clonotype was seen a handful of times. The chain couples TRBV5-1 to TRBJ2-1; D perhaps matches TRBD2 (6 bases). The CDR3 has 15 residues. Germline V gene sequence: CDR1 SGHRS, CDR2 YFSETQ. V was trimmed by 2 bases and J by 5 bases, leaving 14 bases between them. The CDR3 protein is CASSFDGGPDNEQFF. Here the CDR3 DNA reads TGCGCCAGCAGCTTTGACGGGGGACCCGACAATGAGCAGTTCTTC. The variable domain in full, with the rest retrieved from reference TRBV5-1 and TRBJ2-1, is KAGVTQTPRYLIKTRGQQVTLSCSPISGHRSVSWYQQTPGQGLQFLFEYFSETQRNKGNFPGRFSGRQFSNSRSEMNVSTLELGDSALYLCASSFDGGPDNEQFFGPGTRLTVL.

This chain uses TRBV12-3 or TRBV12-4 with TRBJ1-1; TRBD1 is a possible D gene (5 bases). This CDR3 has 15 amino acids. V lost 9 bases to trimming and J lost 6 bases, with 23 bases between them. The CDR3 DNA reads as TGTGCCAGTAGACTTTTTTCGGGGCTGGATGCTGAAGCTTTCTTT. This translates into CASRLFSGLDAEAFF.

The V call is TRBV7-9, the J call TRBJ2-5; D unresolved. Trimming took 5 bases from V and 1 from J, leaving 11 bases between them. The germline gives CDR1 SEHNR, CDR2 FQNEAQ (reference sequence). This CDR3 comprises 14 residues. As DNA, the CDR3 is TGTGCCAGCAGCCGACAAGGGATCCAAGAGACCCAGTACTTC. The encoded protein is CASSRQGIQETQYF.

The rearrangement links TRBV6-5 to TRBJ1-2, with a possible D match to TRBD1 (5 bases). The CDR3 extends over 13 amino acids. V lost 2 bases and J lost 7, with 11 bases in between. CDR1 and CDR2 from the germline V gene are MNHEY and SVGAGI. The CDR3 is CASSYGGVRGYTF. The DNA of the CDR3 is TGTGCCAGCAGTTACGGGGGGGTACGTGGCTACACCTTC.

This clonotype was counted at least ten times. The rearrangement links TRBV28 to TRBJ1-5; 9 bases fit TRBD1. CDR1 and CDR2 from the germline V gene are MDHEN and SYDVKM. The CDR3 contains 16 residues. V shed 5 bases, J shed 3 bases, and the junction held 8 bases outside the gene matches. The CDR3 loop reads CASSTHRTGVNQPQHF. CDR3 nucleotide sequence: TGTGCCAGCAGTACCCACCGGACAGGGGTCAATCAGCCCCAGCATTTT. Supplemented by reference TRBV28 and TRBJ1-5, the full variable domain reads DVKVTQSSRYLVKRTGEKVFLECVQDMDHENMFWYRQDPGLGLRLIYFSYDVKMKEKGDIPEGYSVSREKKERFSLILESASTNQTSMYLCASSTHRTGVNQPQHFGDGTRLSIL.

The chain recombines TRBV12-3 or TRBV12-4 with TRBJ2-2, with 7 bases fitting TRBD1. This CDR3 spans 15 amino acids. V lost 6 bases to trimming and J lost 5 bases; unmatched junction nucleotides: 9. For the CDR3, the DNA is TGTGCCAGCAGAGAGGGGACAGTTGGAACCGGGGAGCTGTTTTTT. Protein product: CASREGTVGTGELFF.

This CDR3 reads CASSQEPGPSGYF. CDR3 nucleotides: TGCGCCAGCAGCCAAGAGCCGGGCCCTTCTGGGTACTTC. This sequence joins TRBV4-1 and TRBJ2-4; D gene unclear. V was shortened by 0 bases and J by 15 bases, with 15 bases between the two germline ends. Germline-derived CDR1 and CDR2 are MGHRA and YSYEKL. This CDR3 has 13 amino acids.

The count of this clonotype is one. The chain combines TRBV27 with TRBJ1-2, with D unresolved. CDR1 and CDR2 from the germline V gene are MNHEY and SMNVEV (reference sequence). The CDR3 length is 15 residues. Between the trimmed V and J ends, which lost 0 bases and 2 bases, there was a span of 10 bases. The CDR3 DNA reads as TGTGCCAGCAGTTTATCCCCGACAATAAACTATGGCTACACCTTC. Residues: CASSLSPTINYGYTF.

The V call is TRBV9, the J call TRBJ2-2; TRBD1 is a possible D gene (6 bases). Germline V gene sequence: CDR1 SGDLS, CDR2 YYNGEE. The CDR3 extends over 15 amino acids. Trimming pared 2 bases from V and 4 bases from J, leaving 12 bases between. The DNA for the CDR3 is TGTGCCAGCAGCGTTCAGGGGTTCGGCACCGGGGAGCTGTTTTTT. This translates into CASSVQGFGTGELFF.

The chain combines TRBV7-6 with TRBJ2-1; 16 bases match TRBD2. V lost 5 bases, J lost 0 bases, and 13 bases stayed unmatched. The germline gives CDR1 SGHVS, CDR2 FNYEAQ. The CDR3 is 21 amino acids. CDR3 sequence reads: CASSPLQGLAGGRSSYNEQFF. The CDR3 DNA is TGTGCCAGCAGCCCACTCCAGGGACTAGCGGGGGGGAGGAGCTCCTACAATGAGCAGTTCTTC.

J is TRBJ2-2 and V is TRBV19, with 7 nucleotides matching TRBD2. Per the germline V gene, CDR1 is LNHDA and CDR2 is SQIVND (reference sequence). V was pared by 3 bases and J by 3 bases, with 13 bases of the junction left unmatched. This CDR3 has 18 amino acids. The CDR3 sequence is CASSIKKGLAEDTGELFF. The CDR3 DNA sequence: TGTGCCAGTAGTATTAAGAAAGGCCTAGCGGAAGACACCGGGGAGCTGTTTTTT.

The chain carries TRBV4-2 and TRBJ2-1, with 7 bases identical to TRBD2. The germline gives CDR1 LGHNA, CDR2 YNFKEQ. CDR3 size: 16 residues. V dropped 0 bases and J dropped 4; count of bases not matched to a gene: 6. CDR3 region: CASSQDLGGGYNEQFF. For the CDR3, the DNA is TGTGCCAGCAGCCAAGATCTTGGGGGGGGATACAATGAGCAGTTCTTC.

V is TRBV7-9 and J is TRBJ1-2; tentatively, D is TRBD1 (6 bases). V was trimmed by 4 bases and J by 4 bases, leaving 13 bases between them. The CDR3 has 14 residues. Germline V gene data show CDR1 as SEHNR and CDR2 as FQNEAQ (reference sequence). CDR3 sequence reads: CASSWETGTYGYTF. The CDR3 DNA reads TGTGCCAGCAGCTGGGAAACAGGGACCTATGGCTACACCTTC.

This clonotype was counted at least ten times. The chain couples TRBV7-6 to TRBJ2-5; D may correspond to TRBD1 or TRBD2 (5 bases each). Germline V lookup: CDR1 SGHVS, CDR2 FNYEAQ. The CDR3 contains 15 residues. The germline V and J ends were trimmed by 3 bases and 2 bases, with 13 bases remaining between them. CDR3 DNA: TGTGCCAGCAGCTTTTCCGGGACCCCACAAGAGACCCAGTACTTC. This gives the protein CASSFSGTPQETQYF.

The chain is built from TRBV5-6 and TRBJ2-2; D remains ambiguous. Germline V gene lookup returns CDR1 SGHDT and CDR2 YYEEEE. The CDR3 is 16 residues long. Deletions cut 2 bases from V and 0 bases from J, with 11 bases between. CDR3 bases: TGTGCCAGCAGCTTTTCTCTGCTAGCGAACACCGGGGAGCTGTTTTTT. It codes for CASSFSLLANTGELFF.

This clonotype was counted between two and nine times. The chain recombines TRBV7-2 with TRBJ2-4; 10 bases fit TRBD1. Trimming at V came to 1 base and at J to 2 bases, leaving 5 bases not matched to a gene. The germline CDR1 and CDR2 sequences are SGHTA and FQGNSA. The CDR3 has 17 amino acids. CDR3 loop: CASSLDGTGATKNIQYF. In DNA form, the CDR3 reads TGTGCCAGCAGCTTAGATGGGACAGGGGCAACCAAAAACATTCAGTACTTC. The full variable domain, its missing parts supplied by reference TRBV7-2 and TRBJ2-4, is GAGVSQSPSNKVTEKGKDVELRCDPISGHTALYWYRQSLGQGLEFLIYFQGNSAPDKSGLPSDRFSAERTGGSVSTLTIQRTQQEDSAVYLCASSLDGTGATKNIQYFGAGTRLSVL.

This sequence joins TRBV27 and TRBJ1-5, with 7 bases aligning to TRBD1. The junction had 7 bases not matched to a gene; V was cut back by 4 bases and J by 7 bases. Germline V gene data show CDR1 as MNHEY and CDR2 as SMNVEV (reference sequence). This CDR3 has 14 amino acids. The CDR3 nucleotides are TGTGCCAGCAGTTCTTCAGTCAGGGGGCAGCCCCAGCATTTT. This translates into CASSSSVRGQPQHF.

This clonotype was seen more than once but under ten times. The chain uses TRBV6-6 and TRBJ2-7; 8 positions match TRBD1. Trimming cost V 6 bases and J 3 bases; bases outside gene matches: 7. The germline V gene encodes CDR1 MNHNY and CDR2 SVGAGI (reference sequence). The CDR3 extends over 14 amino acids. The CDR3 sequence is CASSAPGQVYEQYF. The CDR3 DNA sequence: TGTGCCAGCAGCGCACCGGGACAGGTCTACGAGCAGTACTTC.

J is TRBJ1-1 and V is TRBV6-6; perhaps TRBD1 as D (5 bases). CDR3 size: 13 residues. V was shortened by 6 bases and J by 6 bases, with 14 bases between the two germline ends. The germline gives CDR1 MNHNY, CDR2 SVGAGI (reference sequence). The CDR3 coding sequence is TGTGCCAGCAGGCTGGCAGGGCTGTCTGAAGCTTTCTTT. Its protein product is CASRLAGLSEAFF.

This chain links TRBV5-1 with TRBJ2-7, with TRBD1 matching 9 bases. The germline V gene has CDR1 SGHRS and CDR2 YFSETQ. Trimming took 4 bases from V and 5 from J; bases not matched to a gene: 1. The length of the CDR3 is 12 residues. The CDR3 protein is CASSDRGNEQYF. CDR3 DNA: TGCGCCAGCAGCGACAGGGGGAACGAGCAGTACTTC.

Here the CDR3 reads CASSLAVEEQFF. For the CDR3, the DNA is TGCGCCAGCAGCTTGGCGGTGGAGGAGCAGTTCTTC. The rearrangement joins TRBV5-1 to TRBJ2-1; no reliable D call. CDR3 size: 12 residues. V lost 0 bases and J 10 bases, leaving 8 bases between the germline ends. Germline CDR1 SGHRS, CDR2 YFSETQ.

The chain employs TRBV5-6 and TRBJ2-7, with 9 positions matching TRBD2. Germline assignment: CDR1 SGHDT and CDR2 YYEEEE. CDR3 length: 15 residues. The J segment lost 2 bases and the V segment lost 1 base, leaving 4 bases of the junction unmatched. The CDR3, as DNA: TGTGCCAGCAGCTTGAGCGGGGGGCCCACCTACGAGCAGTACGTC. The encoded protein is CASSLSGGPTYEQYV.

This clonotype was seen a few times. The genes are TRBV4-1 and TRBJ1-6; possible D gene TRBD1, 5 bases. The length of the CDR3 is 15 residues. The V and J ends lost 0 bases and 14 bases respectively, with 17 bases between them. Germline loops: CDR1 MGHRA, CDR2 YSYEKL. The CDR3 DNA sequence: TGCGCCAGCAGCCAAGACTCTACGGGAATACAGGCCCTCCACTTT. Translated: CASSQDSTGIQALHF.

This chain uses TRBV6-6 with TRBJ2-6; TRBD2 aligns across 15 bases. The junction had 4 bases not matched to a gene; V was cut back by 6 bases and J by 4 bases. CDR3 length: 17 residues. In germline, CDR1 is MNHNY, CDR2 SVGAGI (reference sequence). The CDR3 sequence: CASSGLAGGSGANVLTF. CDR3 DNA sequence: TGTGCCAGCAGCGGACTAGCGGGGGGGTCAGGGGCCAACGTCCTGACTTTC.

This clonotype was observed a few times. V gene TRBV7-2 combines with J gene TRBJ2-3, with TRBD2 matching 13 bases. Germline trimming cut 5 bases from V and 5 bases from J; bases unmatched to any gene: 4. The CDR3 has 15 residues. From germline, CDR1 is SGHTA and CDR2 FQGNSA. The CDR3 sequence: CASSRLAGGGDTQYF. The CDR3 coding sequence is TGTGCCAGCAGCCGACTAGCGGGGGGTGGAGATACGCAGTATTTT.